Below, 15 T cell receptor beta chains from the same sample are listed, as sequenced in a study of cytomegalovirus exposure and HLA in healthy donors. PCR used 60 Vbeta primers and 13 Jbeta primers. The protocol was immunoSEQ multiplex PCR, while the TCRdb copy is restricted to in-frame clones and leaves out a portion. The table has some 120,000 clones, roughly 83% seen once. Sequenced material: PBMCs. The receptors shown here come from a man between 18 and 29 years old in good health and CMV-seronegative.

The rearrangement joins TRBV7-9 to TRBJ2-7, with TRBD2 matching over 7 bases. In germline, CDR1 is SEHNR, CDR2 FQNEAQ (reference sequence). CDR3 length: 15 residues. J lost 7 bases, V lost 2 bases, and 11 bases had no gene match. CDR3 DNA sequence: TGTGCCAGCAGCTTACAACGGGAGGTGCTTAAGGAGCAGTACTTC. Amino acid sequence: CASSLQREVLKEQYF.

The chain joins TRBV18 to TRBJ2-1, with a possible D match to TRBD1 (5 bases). This CDR3 is built from 13 residues. V lost 5 bases and J lost 4, with 9 bases in between. From germline, CDR1 is KGHSH and CDR2 LQKENI. In DNA, the CDR3 is TGTGCCAGCTCAGTGGACACATACAATGAGCAGTTCTTC. Protein sequence: CASSVDTYNEQFF.

This clone was seen only once. The V and J genes are TRBV29-1 and TRBJ2-4, with 7 bases identical to TRBD1. This CDR3 contains 14 residues. CDR1 and CDR2 from the germline V gene are SQVTM and ANQGSEA. The V segment lost 4 bases and the J segment 7 bases; nucleotides outside the gene matches: 10. CDR3 sequence (DNA): TGCAGCGTTGGGGGAACAGGGGTAGGGAACATTCAGTACTTC. Its protein is CSVGGTGVGNIQYF.

J is TRBJ2-7 and V is TRBV6-5; the match to TRBD2 covers 7 bases. Germline lookup yields CDR1 MNHEY and CDR2 SVGAGI. The CDR3 is made up of 14 amino acids. V lost 10 bases and J lost 2; bases outside the gene matches: 11. CDR3 loop: CATSSGRITYEQYF. In DNA, the CDR3 is TGTGCCACGAGCTCCGGGAGGATCACCTACGAGCAGTACTTC.

V and J are TRBV18 and TRBJ2-2, with 10 bases fitting TRBD1. Germline lookup yields CDR1 KGHSH and CDR2 LQKENI. The CDR3 sequence is 16 residues long. After removal of 5 bases from V and 5 bases from J, the junction contained 8 bases not matched to a gene. The CDR3 region has the DNA TGTGCCAGCTCATCCCGACAGGGGGCATCAACCGGGGAGCTGTTTTTT. Translated: CASSSRQGASTGELFF.

The V call is TRBV4-2, the J call TRBJ1-1; possible D gene TRBD1, 5 bases. Germline V gene data show CDR1 as LGHNA and CDR2 as YNFKEQ. This CDR3 has 11 amino acids. The germline V and J ends were trimmed by 5 bases and 8 bases, with 9 bases remaining between them. The CDR3 sequence: CASSLSGEAFF. CDR3 DNA sequence: TGTGCCAGCAGCTTGTCAGGGGAAGCTTTCTTT.

The rearrangement links TRBV29-1 to TRBJ2-1; 9 positions agree with TRBD2. Trimming took 6 bases from V and 0 from J; bases not matched to a gene: 3. The CDR3 runs to 14 residues. Germline CDR1 reads SQVTM; CDR2 reads ANQGSEA. As DNA, the CDR3 is TGCAGCGTCCTGACTAGCGGCTCCTACAATGAGCAGTTCTTC. Translation gives CSVLTSGSYNEQFF.

DNA for the CDR3: TGTGCCAGCAGCTTAGCCGGGACAAATTATAATTCACCCCTCCACTTT. Translating it yields CASSLAGTNYNSPLHF. This sequence joins TRBV7-2 and TRBJ1-6; possibly TRBD1 for D (6 bases). The CDR3 covers 16 residues. Germline V gene sequence: CDR1 SGHTA, CDR2 FQGNSA. Trimming took off 0 bases at V and 4 bases at J, with 10 bases between the two ends.

The chain joins TRBV4-3 to TRBJ2-7; maybe TRBD2 (6 bases). Germline CDR1 and CDR2: LGHNA and YSLEER. This CDR3 is built from 17 residues. The ends were cut back, 0 bases at V and 1 base at J, with 16 bases in the middle. The CDR3 here is CASSQDRGASGSYEQYF. The CDR3 bases are TGCGCCAGCAGCCAAGATAGAGGGGCCAGCGGGTCCTACGAGCAGTACTTC.

V is TRBV19 and J is TRBJ1-5; D possibly corresponds to TRBD1 (6 bases). The V and J ends lost 0 bases and 3 bases respectively, with 18 bases between them. Germline V lookup: CDR1 LNHDA, CDR2 SQIVND (reference sequence). The CDR3 has 18 amino acids. The CDR3 here is CASSIEMGRGANNQPQHF. For the CDR3, the DNA is TGTGCCAGTAGTATAGAGATGGGGCGGGGGGCGAACAATCAGCCCCAGCATTTT.

This sequence joins TRBV19 and TRBJ1-2; 7 bases align to TRBD1. Germline loops: CDR1 LNHDA, CDR2 SQIVND (reference sequence). With 1 base clipped from V and 5 bases from J, the junction kept 10 bases outside the gene matches. The CDR3 runs 16 residues. CDR3 nucleotides: TGTGCCAGTAGTATAGTACCCGGGACAGTTGTATATGGCTACACCTTC. Translating gives CASSIVPGTVVYGYTF.

The gene calls are TRBV4-2 and TRBJ2-2; TRBD1 matches at 11 bases. The CDR3 contains 16 residues. Per the germline V gene, CDR1 is LGHNA and CDR2 is YNFKEQ. The V and J ends lost 4 bases and 4 bases, in that order; junction bases with no gene match: 5. The CDR3 bases are TGTGCCAGCAGCCCAGGACAGGGGGCGGGCACCGGGGAGCTGTTTTTT. Its protein is CASSPGQGAGTGELFF.

This chain connects TRBV7-8 to TRBJ1-1; maybe TRBD1 (6 bases). CDR1 and CDR2 from the germline V gene are SGHVS and FQNEAQ. There are 14 residues in the CDR3. The V gene lost 6 bases and the J gene lost 2 bases, with 13 bases spanning the gap. The CDR3 nucleotides are TGTGCCAGCAGGGATCAGGGGCGCAACACTGAAGCTTTCTTT. Amino acid sequence: CASRDQGRNTEAFF.

As DNA, the CDR3 is TGTGCCAGCAGCCCGGGACTAGCGGCTAGCACAGATACGCAGTATTTT. Translating gives CASSPGLAASTDTQYF. The gene calls are TRBV7-2 and TRBJ2-3; TRBD2 aligns across 11 bases. Germline CDR1 SGHTA, CDR2 FQGNSA. J gave up 0 bases and V 5 bases, and 4 bases lay outside the gene matches. The CDR3 extends over 16 amino acids.

The chain couples TRBV11-2 to TRBJ2-5; TRBD2 aligns across 11 bases. The V segment lost 2 bases and the J segment 5 bases; nucleotides outside the gene matches: 7. The CDR3 length is 16 residues. Germline-derived CDR1 and CDR2 are SGHAT and FQNNGV. The CDR3 is CASSLPGTSGRETQYF. The CDR3 DNA follows: TGTGCCAGCAGCTTACCAGGGACTAGCGGCCGGGAGACCCAGTACTTC.